The count of the clone carrying this T cell receptor beta chain is one. This table comes from immunoSEQ multiplex PCR, and its TCRdb copy is limited to in-frame clones, with some not included. Here the sample spans roughly 310,000 clones, roughly 87% being singletons. This sample is part of a study of cytomegalovirus exposure and HLA in healthy donors. Material: PBMCs. The receptor was isolated from a man under 40 in good health and CMV-seronegative.

Here the CDR3 DNA reads TGTGCCAGCAGCCCCAACCTGGGGAAGGGGTATGGCTACACCTTC. It specifies CASSPNLGKGYGYTF. The chain has TRBV6-6 and TRBJ1-2; D is perhaps TRBD1 (5 bases). The ends were cut back, 6 bases at V and 5 bases at J, with 19 bases in the middle. The CDR3 is made up of 15 amino acids. CDR1 and CDR2 from the germline V gene are MNHNY and SVGAGI (reference sequence).